This T cell receptor (beta chain) stems from a study of patients and donors after allogeneic stem cell transplantation. One entry per CDR3 protein results from TCRdb running MiXCR on the RT-PCR reads. The profile shows a few hundred thousand distinct CDR3 sequences, around 40% of them singletons. Germline CDR1 is SGHRS and CDR2 is YFSETQ. V was cut by 4 bases and J by 5 bases, with 16 bases left in between. This CDR3 comprises 14 residues. The clonotype originates from a human donor who was either an allogeneic HSCT recipient or a stem cell or donor lymphocyte infusion donor (not recorded which). It is not recorded whose cells these are; they may come from a transplant donor. The chain joins TRBV5-1 to TRBJ2-7; D is undetermined. The sequencing sample was made of blood, either unsorted or a sorted T cell fraction (not recorded which). The CDR3 spells CASSPRTRADEQYF. The CDR3 DNA sequence: TGCGCCAGCAGCCCAAGGACGCGAGCAGACGAGCAGTACTTC.